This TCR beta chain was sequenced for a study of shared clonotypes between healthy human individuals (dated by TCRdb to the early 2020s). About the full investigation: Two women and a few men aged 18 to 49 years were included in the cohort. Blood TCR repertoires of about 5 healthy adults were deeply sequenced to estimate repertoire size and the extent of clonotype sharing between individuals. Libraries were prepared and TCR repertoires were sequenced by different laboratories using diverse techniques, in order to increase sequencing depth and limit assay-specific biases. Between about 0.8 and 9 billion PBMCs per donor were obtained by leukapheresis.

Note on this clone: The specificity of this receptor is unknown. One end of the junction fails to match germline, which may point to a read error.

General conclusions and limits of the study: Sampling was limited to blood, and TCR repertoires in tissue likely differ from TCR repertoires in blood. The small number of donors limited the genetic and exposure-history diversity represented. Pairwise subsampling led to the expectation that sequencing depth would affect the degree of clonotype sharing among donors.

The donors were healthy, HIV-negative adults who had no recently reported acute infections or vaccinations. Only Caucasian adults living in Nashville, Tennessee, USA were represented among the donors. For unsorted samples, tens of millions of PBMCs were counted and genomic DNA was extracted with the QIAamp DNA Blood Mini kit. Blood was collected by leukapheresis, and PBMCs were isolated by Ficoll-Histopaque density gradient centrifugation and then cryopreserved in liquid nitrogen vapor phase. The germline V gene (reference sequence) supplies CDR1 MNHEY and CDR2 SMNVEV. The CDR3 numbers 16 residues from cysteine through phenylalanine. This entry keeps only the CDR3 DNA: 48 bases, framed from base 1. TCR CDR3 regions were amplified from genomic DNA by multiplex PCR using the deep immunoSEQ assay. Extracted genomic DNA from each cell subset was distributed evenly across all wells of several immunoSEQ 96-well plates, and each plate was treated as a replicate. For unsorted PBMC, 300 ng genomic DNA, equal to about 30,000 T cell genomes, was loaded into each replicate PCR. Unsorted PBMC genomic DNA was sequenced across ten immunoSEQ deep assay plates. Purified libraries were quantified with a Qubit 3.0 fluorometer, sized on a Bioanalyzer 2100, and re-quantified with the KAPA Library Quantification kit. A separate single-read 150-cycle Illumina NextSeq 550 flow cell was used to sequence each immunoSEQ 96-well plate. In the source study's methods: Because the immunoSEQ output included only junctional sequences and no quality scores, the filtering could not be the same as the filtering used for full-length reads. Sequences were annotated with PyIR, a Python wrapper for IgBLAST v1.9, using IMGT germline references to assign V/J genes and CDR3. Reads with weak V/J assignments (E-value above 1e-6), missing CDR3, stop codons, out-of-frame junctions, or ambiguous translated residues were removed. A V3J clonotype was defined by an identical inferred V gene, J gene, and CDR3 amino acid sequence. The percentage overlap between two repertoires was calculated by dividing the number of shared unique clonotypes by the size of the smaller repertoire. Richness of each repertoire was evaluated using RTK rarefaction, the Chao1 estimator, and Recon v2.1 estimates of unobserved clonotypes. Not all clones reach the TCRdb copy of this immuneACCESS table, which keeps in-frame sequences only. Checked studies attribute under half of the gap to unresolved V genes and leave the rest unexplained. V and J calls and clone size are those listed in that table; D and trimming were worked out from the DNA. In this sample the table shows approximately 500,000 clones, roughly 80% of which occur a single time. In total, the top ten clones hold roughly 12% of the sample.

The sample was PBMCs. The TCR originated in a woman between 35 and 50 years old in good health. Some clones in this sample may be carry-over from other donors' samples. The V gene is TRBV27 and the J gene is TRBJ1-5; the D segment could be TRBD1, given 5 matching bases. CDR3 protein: CASSLLDPRGNPPQHF. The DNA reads TGTGCCAGCAGTTTACTGGACCCGCGGGGCAATCCGCCCCAGCATTTT.